This T cell receptor beta chain was observed in a study of cytomegalovirus exposure and HLA in healthy donors. Findings and limits, study-wide: Later examination showed HLA-associated TCR beta chains had greater clonal expansion than equally common others.

Details on this clone: Antigen specificity is unknown.

Per the germline V gene, CDR1 is MNHNS and CDR2 is SASEGT. The junction had 4 bases not matched to a gene; V was cut back by 3 bases and J by 5 bases. The CDR3 loop spans 15 amino acids. Amplification used 60 Vbeta primers and 13 Jbeta primers. Methods used by the authors: Later reanalysis found around 74 million unique TCR beta chains, roughly 10 million of them shared. Sequencing used immunoSEQ multiplex PCR; TCRdb keeps in-frame clones, though not all of them. V, J and clone size derive from that table, while D and trimming were established from the DNA sequence. This sample has 210,000 or so clones; about 77% occur once, and the top ten carry approximately 0.49%.

V gene TRBV6-1 combines with J gene TRBJ1-4; 9 bases are shared with TRBD1. The sequencing input was PBMCs. The receptor was isolated from a boy aged 10-17 years in good health and CMV-seronegative. This CDR3 reads CASSDRTGANEKLFF. The CDR3, as DNA: TGTGCCAGCAGTGACCGGACAGGGGCGAATGAAAAACTGTTTTTT.